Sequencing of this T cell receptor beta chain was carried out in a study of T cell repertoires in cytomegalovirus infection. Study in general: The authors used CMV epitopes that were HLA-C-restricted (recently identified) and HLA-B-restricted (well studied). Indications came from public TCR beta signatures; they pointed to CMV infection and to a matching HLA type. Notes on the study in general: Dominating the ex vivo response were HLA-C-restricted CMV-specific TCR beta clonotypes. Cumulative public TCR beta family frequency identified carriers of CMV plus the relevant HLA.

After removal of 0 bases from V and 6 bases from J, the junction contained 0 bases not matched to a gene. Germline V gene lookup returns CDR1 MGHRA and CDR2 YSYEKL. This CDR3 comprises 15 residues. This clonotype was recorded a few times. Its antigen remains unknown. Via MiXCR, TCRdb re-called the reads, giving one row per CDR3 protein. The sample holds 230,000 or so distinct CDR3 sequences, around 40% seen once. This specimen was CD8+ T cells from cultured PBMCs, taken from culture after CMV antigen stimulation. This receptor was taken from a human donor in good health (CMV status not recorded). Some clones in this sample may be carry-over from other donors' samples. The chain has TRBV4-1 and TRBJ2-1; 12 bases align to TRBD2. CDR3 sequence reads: CASSQETSGGNEQFF. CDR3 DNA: TGCGCCAGCAGCCAAGAGACTAGCGGGGGCAATGAGCAGTTCTTC.